These T cell receptor beta chains were read from a single sample in a study of response to subunit inactivated influenza vaccine. TCRdb reanalysed the RT-PCR reads using MiXCR and keeps one entry per CDR3 protein. Of 450,000 to 600,000 distinct CDR3 sequences in the sample, less than 7.5% were seen once. Sequencing was performed on PBMCs from blood, taken roughly 24 months after vaccination. These receptor sequences come from a man between 50 and 69 years old who received an inactivated influenza vaccine. Each CDR3 is given without its conserved first and last residue. Fields, in order: V gene, J gene, CDR3 protein.

v_gene: TRBV5-1
j_gene: TRBJ2-2
CDR3aa: ASSPDGGRTGELF

v_gene: TRBV6-5
j_gene: TRBJ2-5
CDR3aa: ASSSLLDQETQY

v_gene: TRBV9
j_gene: TRBJ1-1
CDR3aa: ASSVGGRTEAF

v_gene: TRBV7-2
j_gene: TRBJ1-4
CDR3aa: ASTFRGEKLF

v_gene: TRBV6-1
j_gene: TRBJ2-3
CDR3aa: ASRTSGRHTQY

v_gene: TRBV28
j_gene: TRBJ2-7
CDR3aa: ASSLDERGTYEQY

v_gene: TRBV10-1
j_gene: TRBJ2-1
CDR3aa: ARGAAGFNEQF

v_gene: TRBV24-1
j_gene: TRBJ2-3
CDR3aa: ATSDQFSTDTQY

v_gene: TRBV30
j_gene: TRBJ1-5
CDR3aa: AWSVGTTSNQPQH

v_gene: TRBV6-1
j_gene: TRBJ2-4
CDR3aa: ASRPGTVIGLAKNIQY

v_gene: TRBV10-2
j_gene: TRBJ2-5
CDR3aa: ASSEFRGPQETQY

v_gene: TRBV5-1
j_gene: TRBJ1-2
CDR3aa: ASSPPGADGYT

v_gene: TRBV20-1
j_gene: TRBJ2-1
CDR3aa: SATLGASRIFSNEQF

v_gene: TRBV28
j_gene: TRBJ1-1
CDR3aa: ASSKTGWTEAF

v_gene: TRBV20-1
j_gene: TRBJ2-5
CDR3aa: SAPLPVAEETQY

v_gene: TRBV28
j_gene: TRBJ2-1
CDR3aa: ASSSSGSGVNEQF

v_gene: TRBV24-1
j_gene: TRBJ2-1
CDR3aa: ATSDSQGGRYNEQF

v_gene: TRBV5-1
j_gene: TRBJ2-5
CDR3aa: ASSLRTGGDGTQY

v_gene: TRBV7-9
j_gene: TRBJ2-3
CDR3aa: ASSWPLAGVGDTQY

v_gene: TRBV7-8
j_gene: TRBJ2-2
CDR3aa: ASSQPVGGTGELF

v_gene: TRBV5-4
j_gene: TRBJ2-2
CDR3aa: ASSPIPGQGDGELF

v_gene: TRBV20-1
j_gene: TRBJ2-2
CDR3aa: SARDNRRLNTGELF

v_gene: TRBV6-2/TRBV6-3
j_gene: TRBJ1-1
CDR3aa: ASRTNTEAF

v_gene: TRBV12-3/TRBV12-4
j_gene: TRBJ2-5
CDR3aa: ASSLGAQTQY

v_gene: TRBV6-5
j_gene: TRBJ2-5
CDR3aa: SSSYTRNQETQY

v_gene: TRBV20-1
j_gene: TRBJ1-2
CDR3aa: SARDRTVNYGYT

v_gene: TRBV2
j_gene: TRBJ2-3
CDR3aa: ATPTSGKADTQY

v_gene: TRBV20-1
j_gene: TRBJ2-1
CDR3aa: SALLATSYNEQL

v_gene: TRBV7-9
j_gene: TRBJ2-3
CDR3aa: ASKSGGLTDTQY

v_gene: TRBV3-1
j_gene: TRBJ2-5
CDR3aa: ASSQGLSGAETQY

v_gene: TRBV6-1
j_gene: TRBJ2-1
CDR3aa: ASSLSIAYNEQF

v_gene: TRBV20-1
j_gene: TRBJ2-2
CDR3aa: SASVDPFRKLF

v_gene: TRBV7-8
j_gene: TRBJ2-7
CDR3aa: ASSLDSGAYEQY

v_gene: TRBV14
j_gene: TRBJ2-7
CDR3aa: ASSQDLAGLYEQY

v_gene: TRBV7-6
j_gene: TRBJ2-1
CDR3aa: ASSLGSSGIYNEQF

v_gene: TRBV10-2
j_gene: TRBJ2-7
CDR3aa: ASSEFGGLLGEQY

v_gene: TRBV6-5
j_gene: TRBJ2-1
CDR3aa: ASSYPRGRGTNNEQF

v_gene: TRBV7-9
j_gene: TRBJ1-6
CDR3aa: ASSSSVRNSPLH

v_gene: TRBV20-1
j_gene: TRBJ2-3
CDR3aa: SARDRVLSTDTQY

v_gene: TRBV7-8
j_gene: TRBJ1-1
CDR3aa: ASSARVYTEAF

v_gene: TRBV6-2/TRBV6-3
j_gene: TRBJ1-2
CDR3aa: AIADVRGGNYGYT

v_gene: TRBV11-2
j_gene: TRBJ2-1
CDR3aa: ASSLFSGGASYNEQF

v_gene: TRBV5-5
j_gene: TRBJ2-7
CDR3aa: ASSLLESEQY

v_gene: TRBV6-5
j_gene: TRBJ1-2
CDR3aa: ASSYGQGANYGYT

v_gene: TRBV20-1
j_gene: TRBJ2-5
CDR3aa: SAREDQGLETQY

v_gene: TRBV7-2
j_gene: TRBJ2-7
CDR3aa: ASSLAGLNYEQY

v_gene: TRBV7-2
j_gene: TRBJ2-7
CDR3aa: ASNSGSDEQY

v_gene: TRBV6-2/TRBV6-3
j_gene: TRBJ2-1
CDR3aa: ASSYIGVAGGPPYNEQF

v_gene: TRBV3-1
j_gene: TRBJ2-2
CDR3aa: ASSQVGQARTGELF

v_gene: TRBV6-5
j_gene: TRBJ1-1
CDR3aa: ASRNRYTEAF